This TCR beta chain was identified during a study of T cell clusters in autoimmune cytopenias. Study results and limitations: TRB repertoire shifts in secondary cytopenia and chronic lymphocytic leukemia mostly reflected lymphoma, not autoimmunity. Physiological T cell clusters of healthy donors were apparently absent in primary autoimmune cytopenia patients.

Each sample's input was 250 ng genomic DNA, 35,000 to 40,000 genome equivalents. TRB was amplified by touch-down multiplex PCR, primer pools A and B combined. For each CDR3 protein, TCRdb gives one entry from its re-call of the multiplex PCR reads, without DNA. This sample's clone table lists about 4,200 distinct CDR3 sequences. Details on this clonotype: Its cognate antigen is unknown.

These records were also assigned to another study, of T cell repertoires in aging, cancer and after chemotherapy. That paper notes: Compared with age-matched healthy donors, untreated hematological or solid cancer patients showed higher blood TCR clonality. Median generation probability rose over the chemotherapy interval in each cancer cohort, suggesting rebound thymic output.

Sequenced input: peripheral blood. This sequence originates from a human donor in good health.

CDR3 sequence reads: CASSLEGERVSDTQYF. This chain links TRBV5-1 with TRBJ2-3; TCRdb's D call, TRBD1, is unchecked because there is no DNA. Germline V gene lookup returns CDR1 SGHRS and CDR2 YFSETQ. CDR3 length: 16 amino acids.